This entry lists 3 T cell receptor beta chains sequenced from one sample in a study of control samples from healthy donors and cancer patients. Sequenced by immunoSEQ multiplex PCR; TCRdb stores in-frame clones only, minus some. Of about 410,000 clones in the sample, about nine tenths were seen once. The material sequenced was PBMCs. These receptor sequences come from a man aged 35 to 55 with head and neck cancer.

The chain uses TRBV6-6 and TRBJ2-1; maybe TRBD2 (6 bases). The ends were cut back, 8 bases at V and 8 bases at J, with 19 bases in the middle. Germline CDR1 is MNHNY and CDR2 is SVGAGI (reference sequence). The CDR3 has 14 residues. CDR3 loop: CASLMARGSDEQFF. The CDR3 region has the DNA TGTGCCAGCTTGATGGCTCGGGGGAGTGATGAGCAGTTCTTC.

As DNA, the CDR3 is TGTGCCAGCAGTTCCGGGACTAACGTGTGGTATTTT. Its translation: CASSSGTNVWYF. The V and J genes are TRBV6-5 and TRBJ2-3; 7 nucleotides line up with TRBD2. This CDR3 has 12 amino acids. Trimming at V came to 4 bases and at J to 14 bases, leaving 9 bases not matched to a gene. CDR1 is MNHEY and CDR2 is SVGAGI in the germline V gene.

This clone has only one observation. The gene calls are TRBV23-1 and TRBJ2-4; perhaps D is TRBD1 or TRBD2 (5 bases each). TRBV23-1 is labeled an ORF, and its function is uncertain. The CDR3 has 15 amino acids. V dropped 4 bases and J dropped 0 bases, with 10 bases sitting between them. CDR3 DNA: TGCGCCAGCAGTCCGGTCGGGACAGCCAAAAACATTCAGTACTTC. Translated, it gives CASSPVGTAKNIQYF.